This TCR beta chain was sequenced in a study of blood T cell repertoires in COVID-19. For the study at large: Spain, Italy and the United States supplied samples that represented acute and convalescent COVID-19. T cells, B-cell-depleted T cells, or PBMCs provided the cDNA or gDNA that served as material.

Authors' methods: Estimation of nucleated cell counts relied on the amplification of reference gene primers. The data were produced by immunoSEQ multiplex PCR, yet TCRdb's version contains in-frame clones alone and is incomplete. That table is the source of V, J and clone size, and D and trimming were worked out from the DNA. The sample gives around 160,000 clones, about four fifths of which show up once; about 8% is in the top ten. The CDR3 covers 15 residues. Germline V CDR1 and CDR2: MGHDK, SYGVNS. V lost 6 bases, J lost 2 bases, and 5 bases stayed unmatched. The specimen sequenced was peripheral blood. The sequence derives from a human donor with acute or convalescent COVID-19. The donor label of this sample is uncertain. The J gene is TRBJ2-3, the V gene TRBV25-1; 10 bases fit TRBD1. As DNA, the CDR3 is TGTGCCAGCAGGAGGGACAGGGGTTACACAGATACGCAGTATTTT. This sequence encodes CASRRDRGYTDTQYF.